A single sample is the source of the 8 T cell receptor beta chains below, sequenced in a study of tissue T cells after allogeneic stem cell transplantation. Sequenced by immunoSEQ multiplex PCR; TCRdb stores in-frame clones only, minus some. The data contain some 25,000 clones, roughly 70% of them singletons. Sequencing was performed on tissue from the ileum, taken at autopsy. The receptors were sampled from a female donor older than 55 with lung cancer.

In the case of this clone: This CDR3 is also generated by other DNA sequences in the sample. This chain links TRBV11-3 with TRBJ2-3; no firm D call. The CDR3 runs 16 residues. The germline V gene has CDR1 SGHNT and CDR2 YENEEA. Trimming took 1 base from V and 1 from J, leaving 12 bases between them. The CDR3: CASSLGGFKGTDTQYF. The CDR3, as DNA: TGTGCCAGCAGCTTAGGCGGTTTTAAGGGCACAGATACGCAGTATTTT.

The rearrangement joins TRBV18 to TRBJ1-2, with TRBD1 identical over 9 bases. Germline V CDR1 and CDR2: KGHSH, LQKENI. The CDR3 spans 16 residues. V lost 3 bases and J lost 1; bases outside the gene matches: 6. The CDR3 bases are TGTGCCAGCTCACCTTCAACAGGGGGCGATAACTATGGCTACACCTTC. It is translated as CASSPSTGGDNYGYTF.

V usage is TRBV2 and J usage is TRBJ2-7; no definite D call. The germline CDR1 and CDR2 sequences are SNHLY and FYNNEI. The CDR3 runs 13 residues. V shed 1 base and J shed 6 bases, with 10 bases lying between them. The CDR3 nucleotides read TGTGCCAGCAGTGAAGATGGGCTGCGCGAGCAGTACTTC. This translates into CASSEDGLREQYF.

The rearrangement links TRBV10-3 to TRBJ2-3, with 10 bases that match TRBD1. The junction had 3 bases not matched to a gene; V was cut back by 3 bases and J by 3 bases. The V gene's germline CDR1 is ENHRY and CDR2 SYGVKD. CDR3 size: 15 residues. The CDR3 bases are TGTGCCATCAGTGACCCGGGACAGGGGACAGATACGCAGTATTTT. Amino acids: CAISDPGQGTDTQYF.

The rearrangement uses TRBV24-1 and TRBJ1-2; TRBD1 matches at 8 bases. The CDR3 is 15 amino acids. Germline lookup yields CDR1 KGHDR and CDR2 SFDVKD. J lost 8 bases, V lost 3 bases, and 10 bases had no gene match. CDR3 region: CATSDSKGTGGGYTF. CDR3 DNA sequence: TGTGCCACCAGTGATAGTAAGGGGACAGGCGGGGGCTACACCTTC.

This clone was seen a few times. The chain joins TRBV7-6 to TRBJ1-4, with a tentative D call TRBD1 (6 bases). The length of the CDR3 is 15 residues. In germline, CDR1 is SGHVS, CDR2 FNYEAQ. The germline V and J ends were trimmed by 0 bases and 4 bases, with 9 bases remaining between them. The CDR3 DNA is TGTGCCAGCAGCTTAGCGAGGGGGATTAATGAAAAACTGTTTTTT. Protein product: CASSLARGINEKLFF.

The chain is built from TRBV2 and TRBJ2-7; D may correspond to TRBD1 or TRBD2 (6 bases each). V was cut by 6 bases and J by 0 bases, with 12 bases left in between. CDR1 and CDR2 from the germline V gene are SNHLY and FYNNEI. The CDR3 runs to 14 residues. The CDR3 spells CASRRRGTSYEQYF. CDR3 bases: TGTGCCAGCAGGCGGAGGGGGACCTCCTACGAGCAGTACTTC.

This sequence joins TRBV5-1 and TRBJ1-5; no definite D call. This CDR3 contains 15 residues. The germline V gene encodes CDR1 SGHRS and CDR2 YFSETQ. The V and J ends lost 0 bases and 4 bases respectively, with 11 bases between them. The CDR3: CASSLVGGKNQPQHF. The CDR3, as DNA: TGCGCCAGCAGCTTGGTGGGCGGTAAAAATCAGCCCCAGCATTTT.